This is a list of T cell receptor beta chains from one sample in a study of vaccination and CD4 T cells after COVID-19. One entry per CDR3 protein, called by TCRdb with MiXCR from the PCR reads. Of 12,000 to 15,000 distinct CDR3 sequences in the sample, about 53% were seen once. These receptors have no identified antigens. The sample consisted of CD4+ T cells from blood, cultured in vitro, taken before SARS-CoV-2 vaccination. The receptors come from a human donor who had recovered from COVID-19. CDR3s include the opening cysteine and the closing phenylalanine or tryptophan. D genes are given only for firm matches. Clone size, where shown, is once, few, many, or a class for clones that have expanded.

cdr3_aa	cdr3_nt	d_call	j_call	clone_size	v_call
CAWSVPSLQLYF	TGTGCCTGGAGTGTACCGTCCCTACAGCTATATTTT	.	TRBJ1-3	.	TRBV30
CSAPGTYSTDTQYF	TGCAGTGCTCCCGGGACGTACAGCACAGATACGCAGTATTTT	.	TRBJ2-3	once	TRBV20-1
CASSPDLNYGYTF	TGTGCCAGCAGCCCGGACCTTAACTATGGCTACACCTTC	.	TRBJ1-2	.	TRBV11-2
CSARDPGRGFTEAFF	TGCAGTGCTAGAGACCCGGGTCGTGGCTTCACTGAAGCTTTCTTT	.	TRBJ1-1	few	TRBV20-1
CASSPRASNTEAFF	TGTGCCAGCAGTCCCCGGGCCTCGAACACTGAAGCTTTCTTT	.	TRBJ1-1	once	TRBV12-3/TRBV12-4
CASSLDGGRRNEQFF	TGTGCCAGCAGCTTAGACGGGGGACGGAGAAATGAGCAGTTCTTC	.	TRBJ2-1	.	TRBV7-2
CASHRAHQPQHF	TGTGCCAGTCACAGGGCACATCAGCCCCAGCATTTT	.	TRBJ1-5	.	TRBV28
CSASREGYTDTQYF	TGCAGTGCAAGTCGGGAGGGGTACACAGATACGCAGTATTTT	TRBD2	TRBJ2-3	.	TRBV20-1
CSARLPGQSLNTSPLHF	TGCAGTGCTAGACTCCCTGGACAGTCCCTAAATACTTCACCCCTCCACTTT	.	TRBJ1-6	.	TRBV20-1
CAWSEFSVLQFF	TGTGCCTGGTCCGAATTTAGCGTATTGCAGTTCTTC	.	TRBJ2-1	.	TRBV30
CASSVVGPEETQYF	TGTGCCAGCAGCGTTGTGGGACCCGAGGAGACCCAGTACTTC	.	TRBJ2-5	.	TRBV5-4
CAWSVGTDTQYF	TGTGCCTGGAGTGTGGGCACAGATACGCAGTATTTT	.	TRBJ2-3	.	TRBV30
CASSYRTGGREQYF	TGTGCCAGCAGTTACAGGACGGGAGGGCGCGAGCAGTACTTC	TRBD2	TRBJ2-7	.	TRBV6-5
CASSFEETQYF	TGTGCCAGCAGTTTCGAAGAGACCCAGTACTTC	.	TRBJ2-5	.	TRBV12-3/TRBV12-4
CATHSVIRKRTQYF	TGTGCCACTCATTCAGTTATAAGAAAGAGAACCCAGTACTTC	.	TRBJ2-5	.	TRBV6-1
CASSEYRVIRYF	TGTGCCAGCAGTGAGTACAGGGTCATTCGGTACTTC	.	TRBJ2-4	.	TRBV28
CAISESTGTEQYF	TGTGCCATCAGTGAATCGACAGGGACCGAGCAGTACTTC	TRBD1	TRBJ2-7	.	TRBV10-3
CASSDQLAGLNTGELFF	TGTGCCAGCAGTGACCAACTAGCGGGACTCAACACCGGGGAGCTGTTTTTT	TRBD2	TRBJ2-2	few	TRBV6-1
CASSPRDRDDTEAFF	TGTGCCAGCTCACCAAGGGACAGGGATGACACTGAAGCTTTCTTT	TRBD1	TRBJ1-1	.	TRBV18
CASRQGGGNYGYTF	TGTGCCAGCAGGCAGGGTGGGGGGAACTATGGCTACACCTTC	.	TRBJ1-2	once	TRBV28